A single sample is the source of the 24 T cell receptor beta chains below, sequenced in a study of T cells after yellow fever vaccination. TCRdb reprocessed the 5' RACE reads with MiXCR, giving one entry per CDR3 protein. The sample has some 320,000 distinct CDR3 sequences, around a tenth seen once. Sequenced here: CD4+ T cells sorted from PBMCs, sampled 45 days after the yellow fever booster vaccination. These receptors all stem from a man aged 18 to 30 who received the YFV17D yellow fever vaccine.

This clonotype turned up a few times. This chain links TRBV27 with TRBJ2-3; D uncertain. V lost 5 bases, J lost 5 bases, and 11 bases lay in between. CDR3 length: 13 amino acids. Germline lookup yields CDR1 MNHEY and CDR2 SMNVEV (reference sequence). As DNA, the CDR3 is TGTGCCAGCAGTCCTTTGACGGGAGATACGCAGTATTTT. It encodes CASSPLTGDTQYF.

At least ten counts were recorded for this clonotype. The chain uses TRBV7-2 and TRBJ2-3, with TRBD1 identical over 8 bases. Unmatched junction bases numbered 7, after V lost 5 bases and J lost 3 bases. Germline CDR1 reads SGHTA; CDR2 reads FQGNSA. The CDR3 sequence is 15 residues long. CDR3 loop: CASSPRTGRTDTQYF. CDR3 sequence (DNA): TGTGCCAGCAGCCCCAGGACAGGGAGGACAGATACGCAGTATTTT.

This chain links TRBV5-1 with TRBJ1-1; D call uncertain. The CDR3 loop spans 13 amino acids. Trimming shortened V by 1 base and J by 3 bases, and 7 bases separated the two germline ends. From germline, CDR1 is SGHRS and CDR2 YFSETQ. The CDR3 coding sequence is TGCGCCAGCAGCTTGAATGGGGACACTGAAGCTTTCTTT. Protein: CASSLNGDTEAFF.

This clonotype occurred a few times. The chain uses TRBV5-1 and TRBJ1-4; D remains ambiguous. Trimming pared 2 bases from V and 3 bases from J, leaving 5 bases between. This CDR3 comprises 13 residues. The V gene's germline CDR1 is SGHRS and CDR2 YFSETQ. Here the CDR3 reads CASSFTPNEKLFF. DNA of the CDR3: TGCGCCAGCAGCTTTACACCTAATGAAAAACTGTTTTTT.

The rearrangement links TRBV5-1 to TRBJ1-1, with 8 bases aligning to TRBD1. The V gene end was trimmed by 9 bases and the J gene end by 5 bases; junction bases not matched to a gene: 9. CDR1 and CDR2 (germline): SGHRS, YFSETQ. The CDR3 is made up of 13 amino acids. The CDR3 DNA reads TGCGCCACTAAAACAGGGGGTGAGACTGAAGCTTTCTTT. Protein sequence: CATKTGGETEAFF.

This clonotype has more than one count but fewer than ten. The chain employs TRBV5-1 and TRBJ1-2, with D possibly being TRBD1 (5 bases). The CDR3 is 13 amino acids. V gave up 2 bases and J gave up 2 bases, with 7 bases separating them. CDR1 SGHRS and CDR2 YFSETQ come from the germline V gene. CDR3 region: CASSFRDNYGYTF. CDR3 nucleotide sequence: TGCGCCAGCAGCTTCCGGGACAACTATGGCTACACCTTC.

This chain uses TRBV9 with TRBJ2-3; D not certain. CDR1 SGDLS and CDR2 YYNGEE come from the germline V gene. The length of the CDR3 is 16 residues. Trimming took off 3 bases at V and 0 bases at J, with 14 bases between the two ends. DNA of the CDR3: TGTGCCAGCAGCGACGACTGGCGAACTAGCACAGATACGCAGTATTTT. Translation: CASSDDWRTSTDTQYF.

This clonotype was found many times. J is TRBJ2-6 and V is TRBV10-3; weak D call: TRBD1 (6 bases). Germline-derived CDR1 and CDR2 are ENHRY and SYGVKD. CDR3 length: 15 amino acids. V lost 4 bases and J lost 0, with 7 bases in between. The CDR3 here is CAISGTVSGANVLTF. The DNA of the CDR3 is TGTGCCATCAGTGGGACAGTCTCTGGGGCCAACGTCCTGACTTTC.

This clonotype was observed a few times. The chain is built from TRBV5-1 and TRBJ2-7, with D hard to call. Trimming took off 3 bases at V and 5 bases at J, with 18 bases between the two ends. Germline V CDR1 and CDR2: SGHRS, YFSETQ. The CDR3 contains 15 residues. CDR3 amino acids: CASSYVSGPGNEQYV. Here the CDR3 DNA reads TGCGCCAGCAGCTATGTATCCGGGCCTGGGAACGAGCAGTACGTC.

This clonotype was observed a handful of times. An end of the junction differs from the germline gene, which may be a read error. V is TRBV5-1 and J is TRBJ2-5, with D unresolved. The germline gives CDR1 SGHRS, CDR2 YFSETQ. The CDR3 spans 14 residues. CDR3 in DNA: TGCGCCAGCATCTTGGGTCCATCCGAAGAGACCCAGTACTTC. It codes for CASILGPSEETQYF. Combining the CDR3 with reference TRBV5-1 and TRBJ2-5 gives the whole variable domain KAGVTQTPRYLIKTRGQQVTLSCSPISGHRSVSWYQQTPGQGLQFLFEYFSETQRNKGNFPGRFSGRQFSNSRSEMNVSTLELGDSALYLCASILGPSEETQYFGPGTRLLVL.

This clonotype was counted a few times. The chain links TRBV4-1 to TRBJ2-3, with a tentative D call TRBD2 (6 bases). V lost 1 base and J lost 0, with 14 bases in between. The length of the CDR3 is 17 residues. Germline lookup yields CDR1 MGHRA and CDR2 YSYEKL. CDR3 residues: CASSQGTGGKSTDTQYF. CDR3 sequence (DNA): TGCGCCAGCAGCCAAGGCACTGGCGGGAAAAGCACAGATACGCAGTATTTT.

This clonotype was seen a handful of times. This sequence joins TRBV20-1 and TRBJ2-5; 11 bases match TRBD2. From germline, CDR1 is DFQATT and CDR2 SNEGSKA (reference sequence). CDR3 size: 16 residues. V gave up 1 base and J gave up 3 bases; unmatched junction bases: 7. For the CDR3, the DNA is TGCAGTGCTAGAGCCACTAGCGGGGGCCTGAAAGAGACCCAGTACTTC. It yields the protein CSARATSGGLKETQYF.

This clonotype was seen only a few times. The rearrangement uses TRBV6-5 and TRBJ2-2, with D perhaps TRBD1 (5 bases). CDR3 length: 15 residues. Trimming stripped 6 bases from V and 2 bases from J, with 13 bases between. Germline V CDR1 and CDR2: MNHEY, SVGAGI. CDR3 amino acids: CASRRRQTNTGELFF. The CDR3 bases are TGTGCCAGCAGAAGGAGACAGACTAACACCGGGGAGCTGTTTTTT.

This clonotype has only a few counts. The rearrangement links TRBV5-1 to TRBJ2-2, with 12 bases lining up with TRBD2. V trimming: 1 base; J trimming: 7 bases; junction bases outside the gene matches: 8. The CDR3 is 17 amino acids. CDR1 and CDR2 (germline): SGHRS, YFSETQ. The CDR3 DNA is TGCGCCAGCAGCTTGACCTTGACTAGCGGGGGAGGCGGGGAGCTGTTTTTT. This gives the protein CASSLTLTSGGGGELFF.

The chain couples TRBV6-2 or TRBV6-3 to TRBJ2-7, with D maybe TRBD1 (6 bases). The V end lost 0 bases, the J end lost 5 bases, and 8 bases lay between the germline ends. Germline loops: CDR1 MNHEY, CDR2 SVGEGT. This CDR3 contains 13 residues. The CDR3 here is CASSYSAGDEQYV. The CDR3 DNA follows: TGTGCCAGCAGTTACTCGGCAGGGGACGAGCAGTACGTC.

The chain links TRBV19 to TRBJ1-3; 8 nucleotides match TRBD1. V shed 5 bases, J shed 4 bases, and the junction held 4 bases outside the gene matches. CDR1 is LNHDA and CDR2 is SQIVND in the germline V gene (reference sequence). CDR3 length: 14 residues. DNA of the CDR3: TGTGCCAGTAGTCGACAGGGGATGGGAAACACCATATATTTT. Translated: CASSRQGMGNTIYF.

This chain uses TRBV7-2 with TRBJ2-3, with D unresolved. CDR1 is SGHTA and CDR2 is FQGNSA in the germline V gene. This CDR3 region has 12 residues. Trimming took 0 bases from V and 7 from J, leaving 5 bases between them. The CDR3 sequence: CASSLAWNTQYF. The CDR3 bases are TGTGCCAGCAGCTTAGCGTGGAATACGCAGTATTTT.

The sample holds many counts of this clonotype. J is TRBJ2-2 and V is TRBV12-3 or TRBV12-4; D uncertain. The CDR3 runs to 15 residues. Trimming left V 6 bases short and J 0 bases short, with 11 bases between. The DNA for the CDR3 is TGTGCCAGCAGGACCGGGTTCCCGAACACCGGGGAGCTGTTTTTT. It translates to CASRTGFPNTGELFF.

This clonotype was picked up many times. This rearrangement joins TRBV12-3 or TRBV12-4 to TRBJ1-1; a possible D gene is TRBD1 (6 bases). V lost 3 bases, J lost 11 bases, and 10 bases lay in between. This CDR3 has 11 residues. The CDR3 nucleotides are TGTGCCAGCAGTTTCGGGCAGGGGGCTTTCTTT. Its protein is CASSFGQGAFF.

The chain recombines TRBV18 with TRBJ2-7, with 8 bases identical to TRBD1. V lost 4 bases to trimming and J lost 5 bases; unmatched junction nucleotides: 10. In germline, CDR1 is KGHSH, CDR2 LQKENI. The length of the CDR3 is 15 residues. CDR3 region: CASSRSTGAVDEQYF. The CDR3 DNA is TGTGCCAGCTCACGCTCGACAGGGGCAGTTGACGAGCAGTACTTC.

The rearrangement uses TRBV7-9 and TRBJ1-4; the D is unclear. The CDR3 runs 16 residues. CDR1 is SEHNR and CDR2 is FQNEAQ in the germline V gene (reference sequence). V lost 4 bases and J 8 bases, leaving 20 bases between the germline ends. The CDR3 DNA sequence: TGTGCCAGCAGCTCCAACTTGGATGGCTCCTGGGAAAAACTGTTTTTT. This gives the protein CASSSNLDGSWEKLFF.

This clonotype was seen only a few times. The CDR3 loop reads CASSLDSHRSSGNTIYF. Here the CDR3 DNA reads TGCGCCAGCAGCTTGGACTCTCACAGGAGCTCTGGAAACACCATATATTTT. The chain joins TRBV5-1 to TRBJ1-3, with D tentatively TRBD1 (5 bases). With 0 bases removed from V and 0 bases from J, the gap between germline ends came to 13 bases. Looked up from germline, CDR1 is SGHRS and CDR2 is YFSETQ. This CDR3 spans 17 amino acids. The whole variable domain, filled in from reference TRBV5-1 and TRBJ1-3, reads KAGVTQTPRYLIKTRGQQVTLSCSPISGHRSVSWYQQTPGQGLQFLFEYFSETQRNKGNFPGRFSGRQFSNSRSEMNVSTLELGDSALYLCASSLDSHRSSGNTIYFGEGSWLTVV.

This clonotype has more than one count but fewer than ten. The genes are TRBV7-2 and TRBJ2-3; 9 positions match TRBD1. The CDR3 runs to 15 residues. Germline V lookup: CDR1 SGHTA, CDR2 FQGNSA. With V trimmed by 5 bases and J by 3 bases, 6 bases remained unmatched. CDR3 region: CASSPGTGWTDTQYF. The DNA for the CDR3 is TGTGCCAGCAGCCCCGGGACAGGGTGGACAGATACGCAGTATTTT.

This clonotype was detected only a few times. V gene TRBV6-6 combines with J gene TRBJ2-3, with a possible D match to TRBD1 (5 bases). CDR3 length: 15 residues. Germline values: CDR1 MNHNY, CDR2 SVGAGI (reference sequence). Trimming cost V 0 bases and J 2 bases, with 9 bases left between them. As DNA, the CDR3 is TGTGCCAGCAGTTACTCGTCGACAGACACAGATACGCAGTATTTT. Its protein product is CASSYSSTDTDTQYF.